This T cell receptor (beta chain) was sequenced for a study of CD8+ T cells in alopecia areata. Study-level background: Treated patients received severity scores based on the percentage of scalp area affected.

Extraction of RNA preceded its reverse transcription into cDNA, which served as the sequencing template. The protocol was immunoSEQ multiplex PCR, while the TCRdb copy is restricted to in-frame clones and leaves out a portion. This table holds some 190,000 clones, under 80% found once. Germline trimming cut 3 bases from V and 8 bases from J; bases unmatched to any gene: 0. CDR1 KGHSH and CDR2 LQKENI come from the germline V gene. The CDR3 totals 14 residues. Regarding this clone: Antigen unknown.

General study findings and limits: There was only one nonresponder, so it was unclear how baseline CD8+ expansion relates to response. Mice showed clearer TCR sharing than patients did, a gap that was possibly HLA-related. Among the top 100, expanded CD8+ clones were significantly decreased by tofacitinib, as was scalp clonality.

The treatment denotes: oral pan-JAK inhibitor, 5-10 mg twice daily. This TCR was sampled from a human donor with alopecia areata. The rearrangement joins TRBV18 to TRBJ2-1; TRBD2 aligns across 14 bases. Sequencing used CD4+ T cells sorted from blood, obtained around week 50, from a patient treated with tofacitinib. This chain's CDR3 is CASSPGLAGDEQFF. CDR3 DNA sequence: TGTGCCAGCTCACCGGGACTAGCGGGGGATGAGCAGTTCTTC.